The present T cell receptor beta chain was sequenced within a study of blood T cells in healthy people across ages. Study-wide background: About one barcoded beta molecule was captured per two T cells (by template switching). Study-wide results and limits: When set beside aged donors, long-lived donors presented more naive CD4+ cells and higher diversity. Significant beta diversity loss was already apparent by age 40, declining roughly linearly. Researchers said unsorted PBMCs prevented a conclusive naive versus antigen-experienced comparison.

Sample-barcoded 5' priming and a J-beta primer mix drove a second PCR of about 6 to 11 cycles. TCRdb recomputed calls from the 5' RACE reads with MiXCR, one row per CDR3 protein. The sample records about 1,800,000 distinct CDR3 sequences, 28% being singletons. Only a few counts were recorded for this clonotype. Its antigen is not known. V lost 9 bases, J lost 3 bases, and 22 bases lay in between. The length of the CDR3 is 16 residues. Germline CDR1 is SGHKS and CDR2 is YYEKEE (reference sequence). The gene calls are TRBV5-5 and TRBJ1-5, with D possibly TRBD1 on 5 matching bases. This receptor was obtained from a woman aged 25 to 39 in good health. Sequencing was performed on blood. The CDR3 DNA follows: TGTGCCACCCCAGTACGCACAGGTAGTCCCAATCAGCCCCAGCATTTT. It translates to CATPVRTGSPNQPQHF.